The clone carrying this T cell receptor (beta chain) was seen a handful of times. Trimming removed 1 base at V and 3 bases at J, with 7 bases between. This CDR3 spans 13 amino acids. CDR1 is LGHNT and CDR2 is FRNRAP in the germline V gene. The record originates from a study of blood T cell repertoires in COVID-19. Overall study context: From T cells, B-cell-depleted T cells, or PBMCs came the material, which was cDNA or gDNA.

Original processing methods: Amplification from reference gene primers served as the basis for estimated nucleated cell counts. Clones were sequenced by immunoSEQ multiplex PCR, and TCRdb holds only the in-frame ones, with some missing. Clonal size and the V and J genes are those of that table, whereas D and trimming came from the DNA. The top ten hold about 4.6% of the sample, which has about 280,000 clones, around 88% seen once. V is TRBV12-5 and J is TRBJ2-7; D uncertain. Sequenced: peripheral blood. This receptor was taken from a man aged 40-49 years with acute or convalescent COVID-19. This CDR3 is CASGLDIIYEQYF. For the CDR3, the DNA is TGTGCTAGTGGTTTGGATATAATCTACGAGCAGTACTTC.